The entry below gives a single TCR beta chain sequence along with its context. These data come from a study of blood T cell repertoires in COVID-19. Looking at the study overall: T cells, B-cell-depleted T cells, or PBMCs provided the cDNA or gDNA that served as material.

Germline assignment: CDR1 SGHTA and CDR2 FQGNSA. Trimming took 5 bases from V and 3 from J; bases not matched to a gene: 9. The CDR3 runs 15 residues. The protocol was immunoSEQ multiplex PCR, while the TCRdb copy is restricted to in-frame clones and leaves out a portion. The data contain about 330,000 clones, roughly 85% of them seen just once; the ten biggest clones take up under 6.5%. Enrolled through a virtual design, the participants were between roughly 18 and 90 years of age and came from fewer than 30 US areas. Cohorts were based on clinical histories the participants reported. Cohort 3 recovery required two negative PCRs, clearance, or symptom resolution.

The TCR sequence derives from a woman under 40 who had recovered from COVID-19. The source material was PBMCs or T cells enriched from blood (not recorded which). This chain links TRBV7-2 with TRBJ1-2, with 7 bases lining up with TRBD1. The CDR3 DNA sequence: TGTGCCAGCAGCCTATATGGACAGGTTGACTATGGCTACACCTTC. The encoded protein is CASSLYGQVDYGYTF.